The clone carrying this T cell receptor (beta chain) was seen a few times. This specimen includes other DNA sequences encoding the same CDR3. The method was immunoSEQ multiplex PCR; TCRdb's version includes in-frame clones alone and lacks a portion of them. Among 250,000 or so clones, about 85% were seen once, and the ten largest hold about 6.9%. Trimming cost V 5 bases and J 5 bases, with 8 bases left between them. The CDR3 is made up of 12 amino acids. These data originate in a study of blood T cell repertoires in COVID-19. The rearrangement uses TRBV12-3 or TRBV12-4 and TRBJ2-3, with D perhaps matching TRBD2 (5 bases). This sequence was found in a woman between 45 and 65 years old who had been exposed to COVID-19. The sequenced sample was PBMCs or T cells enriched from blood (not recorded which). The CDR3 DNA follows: TGTGCCAGCAGTCTGAGCGGAGATACGCAGTATTTT. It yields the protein CASSLSGDTQYF.